This entry lists 19 T cell receptor beta chains sequenced from one sample in a study of blood T cell repertoires in COVID-19. Measured with immunoSEQ multiplex PCR; TCRdb has only the in-frame clones, and not every one. Of tens of thousands of clones listed, 90% are singletons. Specimen: peripheral blood. Receptors were obtained from a young man with COVID-19, enrolled during active disease.

The chain joins TRBV19 to TRBJ2-1; perhaps TRBD2 as D (5 bases). V lost 4 bases and J 6 bases, leaving 13 bases between the germline ends. The CDR3 has 14 residues. From germline, CDR1 is LNHDA and CDR2 SQIVND (reference sequence). The DNA of the CDR3 is TGTGCCAGTAGTACAATCGGACTTGGCAATGAGCAGTTCTTC. The encoded protein is CASSTIGLGNEQFF.

The V call is TRBV28, the J call TRBJ2-7; TRBD1 aligns across 8 bases. The CDR3 is 16 amino acids. V was pared by 2 bases and J by 1 base, with 7 bases of the junction left unmatched. Germline V lookup: CDR1 MDHEN, CDR2 SYDVKM. The CDR3 nucleotides are TGTGCCAGCAGTTTAAGGACAGGGCGTGGATCCTACGAGCAGTACTTC. The encoded protein is CASSLRTGRGSYEQYF.

V and J are TRBV2 and TRBJ2-7; 9 bases are shared with TRBD2. The trim removed 4 bases at V and 4 bases at J, leaving 8 bases unmatched. The CDR3 has 15 amino acids. The germline gives CDR1 SNHLY, CDR2 FYNNEI. The chain's CDR3 is CASSGWREGLYEQYF. The DNA of the CDR3 is TGTGCCAGCAGTGGATGGCGGGAGGGCCTGTACGAGCAGTACTTC.

This rearrangement joins TRBV19 to TRBJ1-1, with TRBD1 matching 10 bases. Germline CDR1 reads LNHDA; CDR2 reads SQIVND (reference sequence). After removal of 4 bases from V and 3 bases from J, the junction contained 5 bases not matched to a gene. This CDR3 is built from 15 residues. CDR3 in amino acids: CASSSSGTGDTEAFF. In DNA, the CDR3 is TGTGCCAGTAGTAGTTCCGGGACAGGGGACACTGAAGCTTTCTTT.

V gene TRBV28 combines with J gene TRBJ2-5; no firm D call. Trimming took 4 bases from V and 2 from J, leaving 17 bases between them. CDR1 and CDR2 from the germline V gene are MDHEN and SYDVKM. The length of the CDR3 is 16 residues. The CDR3 nucleotides are TGTGCCAGCAGTTCCTACCCCGGTGGGCTACAAGAGACCCAGTACTTC. Translated: CASSSYPGGLQETQYF.

This clone was seen once. This chain uses TRBV13 with TRBJ2-2; 7 bases map to TRBD1. Germline V gene data show CDR1 as PRHDT and CDR2 as FYEKMQ (reference sequence). V shed 5 bases and J 1 base; nucleotides not matched to a gene: 4. This CDR3 has 15 residues. The CDR3 sequence is CASSPPGGNTGELFF. CDR3 DNA sequence: TGTGCCAGCAGCCCCCCAGGGGGGAACACCGGGGAGCTGTTTTTT.

The V call is TRBV6-2 or TRBV6-3, the J call TRBJ2-1, with 10 bases fitting TRBD2. The V segment lost 5 bases and the J segment 1 base; nucleotides outside the gene matches: 11. Germline loops: CDR1 MNHEY, CDR2 SVGEGT. The length of the CDR3 is 18 residues. CDR3: CASSTPEGSGRSYNEQFF. The CDR3 DNA sequence: TGTGCCAGCAGTACCCCGGAGGGTAGCGGGAGGTCCTACAATGAGCAGTTCTTC.

The chain recombines TRBV6-1 with TRBJ2-6; 8 bases fit TRBD1. The J segment lost 4 bases and the V segment lost 3 bases, leaving 11 bases of the junction unmatched. CDR3 length: 18 amino acids. Per germline, CDR1 MNHNS and CDR2 SASEGT. CDR3 DNA sequence: TGTGCCAGCAGTGATCCGGGACAGGTTGCTGCCGGGGCCAACGTCCTGACTTTC. Residues: CASSDPGQVAAGANVLTF.

V is TRBV19 and J is TRBJ2-1; TRBD2 might be the D (5 bases). Germline V CDR1 and CDR2: LNHDA, SQIVND (reference sequence). CDR3 length: 12 amino acids. V gave up 1 base and J gave up 7 bases, with 5 bases separating them. The CDR3: CASSIGLNEQFF. The CDR3 bases are TGTGCCAGTAGTATAGGACTAAATGAGCAGTTCTTC.

J is TRBJ1-1 and V is TRBV3-1 (or the pseudogene TRBV3-2), with unresolved D. Trimming took 5 bases from V and 0 from J, leaving 13 bases between them. Germline V gene data show CDR1 as LGHDT and CDR2 as YNNKEL (reference sequence). This CDR3 comprises 15 residues. CDR3 residues: CASSNGGTVNTEAFF. Written as DNA, the CDR3 is TGTGCCAGCAGCAACGGAGGTACGGTGAACACTGAAGCTTTCTTT.

This clone was seen a few times. V usage is TRBV7-2 and J usage is TRBJ2-6, with D tentatively TRBD2 (5 bases). V was clipped by 6 bases and J by 4 bases, with 7 bases between them. The CDR3 totals 13 residues. Germline V gene lookup returns CDR1 SGHTA and CDR2 FQGNSA. The CDR3 loop is CASRPGGANVLTF. CDR3 DNA sequence: TGTGCCAGCAGACCGGGGGGGGCCAACGTCCTGACTTTC. Combining the CDR3 with reference TRBV7-2 and TRBJ2-6 gives the whole variable domain GAGVSQSPSNKVTEKGKDVELRCDPISGHTALYWYRQSLGQGLEFLIYFQGNSAPDKSGLPSDRFSAERTGGSVSTLTIQRTQQEDSAVYLCASRPGGANVLTFGAGSRLTVL.

This clone was seen just once. V is TRBV12-3 or TRBV12-4 and J is TRBJ2-5, with TRBD2 as a possible D gene (5 bases). The CDR3 is 13 amino acids. V was cut by 6 bases and J by 5 bases, with 13 bases left in between. The CDR3 DNA follows: TGTGCCAGCAGCCCGAGGGAGATGGAGACCCAGTACTTC. As protein: CASSPREMETQYF.

The CDR3: CASNGQDMLNYGYTF. The CDR3 nucleotides read TGTGCCAGCAATGGACAGGATATGTTAAACTATGGCTACACCTTC. The chain carries TRBV28 and TRBJ1-2; 7 positions agree with TRBD1. The V and J ends lost 7 bases and 2 bases, in that order; junction bases with no gene match: 10. The length of the CDR3 is 15 residues. The germline CDR1 and CDR2 sequences are MDHEN and SYDVKM.

The V gene is TRBV12-3 or TRBV12-4, the J gene TRBJ1-1; no clear D gene. This CDR3 comprises 12 residues. Trimming took 2 bases from V and 9 from J, leaving 10 bases between them. CDR3 loop: CASSLNRPKAFF. Written as DNA, the CDR3 is TGTGCCAGCAGTTTAAACAGACCCAAAGCTTTCTTT.

The genes are TRBV13 and TRBJ1-1; D perhaps matches TRBD1 (5 bases). Deletions cut 5 bases from V and 5 bases from J, with 12 bases between. The CDR3 consists of 13 residues. The V gene's germline CDR1 is PRHDT and CDR2 FYEKMQ (reference sequence). In nucleotides, the CDR3 is TGTGCCAGCAGCCCTGCGGGGGAGACTGAAGCTTTCTTT. This codes for CASSPAGETEAFF.

This chain links TRBV30 with TRBJ1-2, with 7 bases identical to TRBD1. The germline V gene encodes CDR1 GTSNPN and CDR2 SVGIG (reference sequence). This CDR3 comprises 13 residues. J was trimmed by 6 bases and V by 0 bases; bases with no gene match: 4. The chain's CDR3 is CAWSVGGTDGYTF. CDR3 nucleotides: TGTGCCTGGAGTGTAGGGGGGACAGATGGCTACACCTTC. The full variable domain, rest sourced from reference TRBV30 and TRBJ1-2, is SQTIHQWPATLVQPVGSPLSLECTVEGTSNPNLYWYRQAAGRGLQLLFYSVGIGQISSEVPQNLSASRPQDRQFILSSKKLLLSDSGFYLCAWSVGGTDGYTFGSGTRLTVV.

This chain links TRBV12-3 or TRBV12-4 with TRBJ2-7; D may be TRBD1 (5 bases). The germline V and J ends were trimmed by 5 bases and 3 bases, with 11 bases remaining between them. CDR3 size: 13 residues. CDR3 residues: CASSTTANYEQYF. CDR3 nucleotides: TGTGCCAGCAGTACGACAGCGAACTACGAGCAGTACTTC.

This rearrangement joins TRBV6-2 or TRBV6-3 to TRBJ2-7, with TRBD2 identical over 8 bases. Germline CDR1 and CDR2: MNHEY and SVGEGT. CDR3 size: 13 residues. Unmatched junction bases numbered 4, after V lost 0 bases and J lost 9 bases. Here the CDR3 reads CASSYSPGGVQYF. CDR3 coding DNA: TGTGCCAGCAGTTACTCCCCCGGGGGGGTGCAGTACTTC.

The chain employs TRBV30 and TRBJ2-5; 8 positions match TRBD1. Germline trimming cut 3 bases from V and 3 bases from J; bases unmatched to any gene: 6. The CDR3 consists of 14 residues. Germline CDR1 GTSNPN, CDR2 SVGIG (reference sequence). Here the CDR3 DNA reads TGTGCCTGGAGCGAGGACAGGGTAAAAGAGACCCAGTACTTC. Encoded protein: CAWSEDRVKETQYF. Full variable domain (rest looked up from reference TRBV30 and TRBJ2-5): SQTIHQWPATLVQPVGSPLSLECTVEGTSNPNLYWYRQAAGRGLQLLFYSVGIGQISSEVPQNLSASRPQDRQFILSSKKLLLSDSGFYLCAWSEDRVKETQYFGPGTRLLVL.